This TCR beta chain was retrieved from a study of blood T cell repertoires in COVID-19. Across the study: Sites across the United States, Italy and Spain contributed samples from acute and convalescent COVID-19. From T cells, B-cell-depleted T cells, or PBMCs came the material, which was cDNA or gDNA.

V trimming: 7 bases; J trimming: 1 base; junction bases outside the gene matches: 2. This CDR3 region has 12 residues. Germline V CDR1 and CDR2: SQVTM, ANQGSEA. Source study methods: Reference gene primer amplification gave nucleated cell count estimates. Sequencing used immunoSEQ multiplex PCR; TCRdb keeps in-frame clones, though not all of them. The DNA gave D and trimming, while V, J and clone size come from that table. The top ten clones hold roughly 2.8% of a sample with approximately 210,000 clones, around four fifths of them seen once. This chain links TRBV29-1 with TRBJ1-1; TRBD1 aligns across 8 bases. This receptor was identified in a man aged 45-60 years with active or convalescent COVID-19. Material: peripheral blood. This CDR3 reads CSAGTGNTEAFF. CDR3 nucleotide sequence: TGCAGCGCTGGGACAGGGAACACTGAAGCTTTCTTT.